This T cell receptor (beta chain) was found in a study of shared clonotypes between healthy human individuals. Some clones are missing from TCRdb's copy, which holds only in-frame ones; the method was immunoSEQ multiplex PCR. There are around 2.5 million clones in the sample; 90% to 95% occur only once, and approximately 0.35% lies in the top ten. CDR3 size: 14 residues. The V end lost 1 base, the J end lost 13 bases, and 19 bases lay between the germline ends. Looked up from germline, CDR1 is SGHAT and CDR2 is FQNNGV. This clone was counted only a few times. Its antigen is undetermined. General observations from the study: Tissues were not sampled, only blood, and their repertoires likely differ. Donor scarcity curtailed the genetic and exposure-history diversity represented herein.

The receptor was derived from a man aged 18 to 35 in good health. Some clones in this sample may be carry-over from other donors' samples. The gene calls are TRBV11-2 and TRBJ1-1; TRBD1 might be the D (5 bases). The sample was naive CD4+ T cells from PBMCs. Subset: CD45RA+ positively selected. Here the CDR3 DNA reads TGTGCCAGCAGCTTAGTTACGTCCGGGACGAGAGGTTTCTTT. Translating it yields CASSLVTSGTRGFF. The full variable domain, in which reference TRBV11-2 and TRBJ1-1 provide the parts outside the CDR3, is EAGVAQSPRYKIIEKRQSVAFWCNPISGHATLYWYQQILGQGPKLLIQFQNNGVVDDSQLPKDRFSAERLKGVDSTLKIQPAKLEDSAVYLCASSLVTSGTRGFFGQGTRLTVV.